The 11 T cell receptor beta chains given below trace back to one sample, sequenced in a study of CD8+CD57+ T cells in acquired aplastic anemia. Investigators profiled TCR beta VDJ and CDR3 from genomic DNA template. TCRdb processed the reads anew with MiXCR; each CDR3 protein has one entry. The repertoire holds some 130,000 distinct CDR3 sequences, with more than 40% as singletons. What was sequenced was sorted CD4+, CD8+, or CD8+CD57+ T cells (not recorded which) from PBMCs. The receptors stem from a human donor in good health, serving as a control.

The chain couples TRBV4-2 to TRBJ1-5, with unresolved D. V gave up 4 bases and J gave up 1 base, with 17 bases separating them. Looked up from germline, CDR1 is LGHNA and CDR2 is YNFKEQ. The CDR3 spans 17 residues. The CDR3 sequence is CASSPGRGLGSNQPQHF. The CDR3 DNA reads TGTGCCAGCAGCCCCGGGCGAGGCCTCGGCAGCAATCAGCCCCAGCATTTT.

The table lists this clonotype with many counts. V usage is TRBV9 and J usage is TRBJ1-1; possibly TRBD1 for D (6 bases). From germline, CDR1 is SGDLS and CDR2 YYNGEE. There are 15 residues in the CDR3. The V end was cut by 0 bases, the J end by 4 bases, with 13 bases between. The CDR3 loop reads CASSVESGVGTEAFF. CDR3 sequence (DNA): TGTGCCAGCAGCGTAGAGTCAGGGGTGGGCACTGAAGCTTTCTTT.

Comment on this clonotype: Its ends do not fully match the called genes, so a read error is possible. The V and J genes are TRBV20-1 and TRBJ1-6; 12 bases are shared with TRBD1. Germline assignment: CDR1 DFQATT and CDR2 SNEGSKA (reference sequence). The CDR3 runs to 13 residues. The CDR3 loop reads CGALGQGASHLHF. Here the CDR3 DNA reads TGCGGTGCTCTGGGACAGGGGGCTTCACACCTCCACTTT.

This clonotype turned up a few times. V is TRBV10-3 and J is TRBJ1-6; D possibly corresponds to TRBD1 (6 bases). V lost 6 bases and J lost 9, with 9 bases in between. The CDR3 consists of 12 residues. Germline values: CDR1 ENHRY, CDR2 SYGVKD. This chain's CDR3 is CAIRQGGSPLHF. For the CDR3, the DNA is TGTGCCATCAGACAGGGCGGTTCACCCCTCCACTTT.

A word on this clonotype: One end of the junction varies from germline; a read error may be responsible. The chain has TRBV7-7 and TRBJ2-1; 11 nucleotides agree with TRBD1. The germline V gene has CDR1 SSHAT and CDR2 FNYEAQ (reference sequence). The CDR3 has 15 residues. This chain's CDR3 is CASSYGQGAHTEQLF. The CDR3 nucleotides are TGTGCCAGCAGCTATGGACAGGGGGCGCACACTGAGCAGCTCTTC.

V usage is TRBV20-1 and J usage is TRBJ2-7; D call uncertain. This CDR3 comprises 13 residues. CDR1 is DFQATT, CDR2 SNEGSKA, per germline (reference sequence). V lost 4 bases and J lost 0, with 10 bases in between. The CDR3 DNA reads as TGCAGTGCTATGGCGGCCCTCTCCTACGAGCAGTACTTC. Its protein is CSAMAALSYEQYF.

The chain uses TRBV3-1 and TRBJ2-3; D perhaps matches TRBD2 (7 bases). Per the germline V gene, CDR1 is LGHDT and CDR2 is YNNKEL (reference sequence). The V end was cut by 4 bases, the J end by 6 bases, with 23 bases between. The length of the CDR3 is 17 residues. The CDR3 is CASSRRTSLGGADTQYF. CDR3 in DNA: TGTGCCAGCAGCCGGCGGACGTCGCTGGGGGGGGCGGATACGCAGTATTTT.

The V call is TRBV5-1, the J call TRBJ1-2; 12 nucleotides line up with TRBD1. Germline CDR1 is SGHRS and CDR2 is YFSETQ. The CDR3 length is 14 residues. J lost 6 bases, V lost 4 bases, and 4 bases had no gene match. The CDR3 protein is CASSPGQGAHGYTF. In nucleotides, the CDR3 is TGCGCCAGCAGCCCGGGACAGGGGGCGCATGGCTACACCTTC.

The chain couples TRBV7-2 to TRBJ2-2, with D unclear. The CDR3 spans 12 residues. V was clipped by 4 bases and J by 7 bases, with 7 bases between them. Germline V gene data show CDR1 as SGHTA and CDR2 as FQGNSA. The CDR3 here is CASSSAGGELFF. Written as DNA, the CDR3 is TGTGCCAGCAGCTCTGCAGGCGGGGAGCTGTTTTTT.

CDR3 loop: CASSLLGYPLHF. CDR3 nucleotide sequence: TGTGCCAGCAGCTTGCTGGGATATCCCCTCCACTTT. V and J are TRBV7-9 and TRBJ1-6; D unclear. The CDR3 is 12 residues long. Germline CDR1 and CDR2: SEHNR and FQNEAQ (reference sequence). Deletions cut 3 bases from V and 13 bases from J, with 10 bases between.

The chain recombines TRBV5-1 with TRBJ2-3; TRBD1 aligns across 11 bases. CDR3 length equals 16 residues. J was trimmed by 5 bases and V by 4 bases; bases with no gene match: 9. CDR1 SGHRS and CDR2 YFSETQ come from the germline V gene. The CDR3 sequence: CASSALGQGGRDTQYF. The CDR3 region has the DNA TGCGCCAGCAGCGCTCTGGGACAGGGGGGACGAGATACGCAGTATTTT.